The clone carrying this TCR beta chain is judged medium-sized. As yet, its antigen is unknown. The source of the sample is a study of CD8+CD57+ T cells in acquired aplastic anemia. The wider study: Mean yield of DNA from sorted CD4+ and CD8+ cells was approximately 3 ug. Study observations and caveats: Sharing between patients and controls was observed for about 27 CD8+ CDR3 sequences.

The CDR3 has 12 residues. V was shortened by 3 bases and J by 1 base, with 6 bases between the two germline ends. Germline assignment: CDR1 SQVTM and CDR2 ANQGSEA. Genomic DNA was employed as the template in profiling TCR beta VDJ and CDR3. TCRdb used MiXCR to reprocess the reads, holding one entry per CDR3 protein. This repertoire shows around 140,000 distinct CDR3 sequences, around two fifths found once; its top ten account for 6.5% to 10%. The chain combines TRBV29-1 with TRBJ1-1; D gene unclear. The sequenced material came from sorted CD4+, CD8+, or CD8+CD57+ T cells (not recorded which) from PBMCs. The clonotype originates from a human donor in good health, serving as a control. CDR3 in amino acids: CSVDRRNTEAFF. As DNA, the CDR3 is TGCAGCGTTGACCGTAGGAACACTGAAGCTTTCTTT.